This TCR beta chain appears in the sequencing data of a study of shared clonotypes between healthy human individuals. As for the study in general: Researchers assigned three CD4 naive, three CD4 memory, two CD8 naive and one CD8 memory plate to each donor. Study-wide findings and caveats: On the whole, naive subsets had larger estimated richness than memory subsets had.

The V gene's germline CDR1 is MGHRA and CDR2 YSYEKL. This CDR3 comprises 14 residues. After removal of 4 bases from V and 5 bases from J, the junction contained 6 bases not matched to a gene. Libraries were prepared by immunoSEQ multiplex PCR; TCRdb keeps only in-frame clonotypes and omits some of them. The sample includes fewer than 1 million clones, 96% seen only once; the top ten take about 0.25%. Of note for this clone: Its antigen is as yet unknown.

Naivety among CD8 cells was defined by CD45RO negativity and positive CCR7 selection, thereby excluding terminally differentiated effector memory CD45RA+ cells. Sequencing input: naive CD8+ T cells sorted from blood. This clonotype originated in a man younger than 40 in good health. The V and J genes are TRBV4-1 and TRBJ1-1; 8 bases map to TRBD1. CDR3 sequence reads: CASSPVDRVTEAFF. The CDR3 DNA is TGCGCCAGCAGCCCCGTGGACAGGGTAACTGAAGCTTTCTTT.